What follows are 28 T cell receptor beta chains derived from one specimen sequenced in a study of cytomegalovirus exposure and HLA in healthy donors. The PCR employed 60 Vbeta primers together with 13 Jbeta primers. Sequencing was performed with immunoSEQ multiplex PCR; in TCRdb, only in-frame clones are kept and a portion is missing. The data hold approximately 150,000 clones, with more than 65% observed a single time. Sequencing was carried out using PBMCs. All receptors come from a man in his fifties in good health and CMV-seropositive.

This clone has a handful of counts. CDR3 nucleotides: TGCGCCAGCAGCTTGGGGGGAGTGGATGAAAAACTGTTTTTT. It yields the protein CASSLGGVDEKLFF. V gene TRBV5-1 combines with J gene TRBJ1-4; no firm D call. The CDR3 sequence is 14 residues long. V gave up 0 bases and J gave up 6 bases, with 9 bases separating them. Germline V gene lookup returns CDR1 SGHRS and CDR2 YFSETQ.

The V and J genes are TRBV27 and TRBJ1-4; 7 bases fit TRBD1. The CDR3 spans 18 residues. Unmatched junction bases numbered 14, after V lost 3 bases and J lost 4 bases. The germline gives CDR1 MNHEY, CDR2 SMNVEV (reference sequence). The CDR3 DNA reads TGTGCCAGCAGTTTCGGCAGGGGGTACCTGGAGGGTAATGAAAAACTGTTTTTT. Translating gives CASSFGRGYLEGNEKLFF.

This sequence joins TRBV6-5 and TRBJ2-1; D might be TRBD2 (6 bases). The CDR3 is 15 amino acids. V was trimmed by 5 bases and J by 5 bases, leaving 16 bases between them. The germline V gene has CDR1 MNHEY and CDR2 SVGAGI. The CDR3, as DNA: TGTGCCAGCAGTAGGGCTCGGGGGACCCACAATGAGCAGTTCTTC. It translates to CASSRARGTHNEQFF.

This clone has only a few counts. V gene TRBV5-1 combines with J gene TRBJ1-1; D unresolved. This CDR3 is 14 amino acids long. Per germline, CDR1 SGHRS and CDR2 YFSETQ. Trimming shortened V by 0 bases and J by 1 base, and 7 bases separated the two germline ends. CDR3 nucleotide sequence: TGCGCCAGCAGCTTGGGACTGAGGAACACTGAAGCTTTCTTT. This translates into CASSLGLRNTEAFF.

This chain links TRBV7-9 with TRBJ1-4; TRBD1 might be the D (5 bases). The V gene's germline CDR1 is SEHNR and CDR2 FQNEAQ (reference sequence). The V end lost 5 bases, the J end lost 0 bases, and 13 bases lay between the germline ends. The CDR3 runs 16 residues. The DNA of the CDR3 is TGTGCCAGCAGCCGGTGGGGGGAGGCAACTAATGAAAAACTGTTTTTT. Residues: CASSRWGEATNEKLFF.

The chain couples TRBV5-8 to TRBJ2-7; TRBD1 agrees at 9 bases. Germline loops: CDR1 SGHTS, CDR2 YDEGEE. The junction had 4 bases not matched to a gene; V was cut back by 2 bases and J by 4 bases. There are 14 residues in the CDR3. CDR3: CASSFGTGLYEQYF. Written as DNA, the CDR3 is TGTGCCAGCAGCTTCGGGACAGGGCTATACGAGCAGTACTTC.

CDR3 protein: CASSPEGAHTDTQYF. The CDR3 bases are TGTGCCAGCAGCCCGGAGGGGGCCCACACAGATACGCAGTATTTT. The V gene is TRBV9, the J gene TRBJ2-3; weak D call: TRBD1 (7 bases). The V end was cut by 4 bases, the J end by 2 bases, with 14 bases between. The germline CDR1 and CDR2 sequences are SGDLS and YYNGEE. The CDR3 spans 15 residues. The full variable domain, rest sourced from reference TRBV9 and TRBJ2-3, is DSGVTQTPKHLITATGQRVTLRCSPRSGDLSVYWYQQSLDQGLQFLIQYYNGEERAKGNILERFSAQQFPDLHSELNLSSLELGDSALYFCASSPEGAHTDTQYFGPGTRLTVL.

The V call is TRBV28, the J call TRBJ2-1; a weak D match, TRBD2 (5 bases). CDR1 is MDHEN and CDR2 is SYDVKM in the germline V gene. The CDR3 covers 15 residues. Trimming cost V 9 bases and J 1 base, with 16 bases left between them. CDR3 residues: CASSSGGLSYNEQFF. In DNA, the CDR3 is TGTGCCAGTTCATCGGGCGGGCTATCCTACAATGAGCAGTTCTTC.

The V call is TRBV5-4, the J call TRBJ2-3, with D possibly matching TRBD2 (7 bases). The CDR3 consists of 14 residues. The V end was cut by 0 bases, the J end by 5 bases, with 10 bases between. Germline V gene data show CDR1 as SGHNT and CDR2 as YYREEE (reference sequence). The CDR3 loop is CASSLGGGKDTQYF. The CDR3 nucleotides read TGTGCCAGCAGCTTGGGCGGGGGCAAAGATACGCAGTATTTT.

The CDR3 DNA reads TGTGCCAGCGTCAGGACAGGGAGCCCCCAAGAGACCCAGTACTTC. Protein: CASVRTGSPQETQYF. The rearrangement uses TRBV28 and TRBJ2-5, with 8 bases matching TRBD1. V shed 8 bases, J shed 1 base, and the junction held 9 bases outside the gene matches. Germline CDR1 is MDHEN and CDR2 is SYDVKM. The CDR3 has 15 amino acids.

J is TRBJ1-4 and V is TRBV19, with a tentative D call TRBD1 (5 bases). Germline CDR1 reads LNHDA; CDR2 reads SQIVND (reference sequence). The CDR3 totals 12 residues. V lost 6 bases and J lost 8, with 10 bases in between. The CDR3 DNA reads as TGTGCCAGTAGCGACAGTCAAGAAAAACTGTTTTTT. Translating gives CASSDSQEKLFF.

The DNA for the CDR3 is TGCGCCAGCAGCTGGACAGGGAACAATGAGCAGTTCTTC. Translating gives CASSWTGNNEQFF. The chain combines TRBV5-1 with TRBJ2-1, with 8 bases aligning to TRBD1. The CDR3 sequence is 13 residues long. With 3 bases clipped from V and 5 bases from J, the junction kept 1 base outside the gene matches. Germline CDR1 and CDR2: SGHRS and YFSETQ.

V is TRBV7-2 and J is TRBJ1-2; no definite D call. Trimming stripped 0 bases from V and 9 bases from J, with 11 bases between. The CDR3 totals 13 residues. The germline CDR1 and CDR2 sequences are SGHTA and FQGNSA. The CDR3 bases are TGTGCCAGCAGCTTAGCGCGTAGTCCTAGCTACACCTTC. It is translated as CASSLARSPSYTF.

This clone has only one observation. The rearrangement uses TRBV19 and TRBJ2-2, with unresolved D. Germline V lookup: CDR1 LNHDA, CDR2 SQIVND (reference sequence). The CDR3 sequence is 14 residues long. The V end was cut by 5 bases, the J end by 7 bases, with 14 bases between. The CDR3 sequence: CASSAFIDIGELFF. CDR3 bases: TGTGCCAGTAGTGCATTCATAGACATCGGGGAGCTGTTTTTT.

The chain recombines TRBV5-4 with TRBJ2-1; D is uncertain. Trimming shortened V by 0 bases and J by 1 base, and 5 bases separated the two germline ends. The germline CDR1 and CDR2 sequences are SGHNT and YYREEE (reference sequence). The CDR3 covers 14 residues. CDR3 loop: CASSLGQSYNEQFF. In DNA form, the CDR3 reads TGTGCCAGCAGCTTGGGGCAGTCCTACAATGAGCAGTTCTTC.

The V gene is TRBV27, the J gene TRBJ1-2; the D is unclear. CDR3 length: 14 amino acids. Germline V CDR1 and CDR2: MNHEY, SMNVEV (reference sequence). Trimming shortened V by 2 bases and J by 1 base, and 8 bases separated the two germline ends. The CDR3 DNA is TGTGCCAGCAGTTTAAGTGGGAGTAACTATGGCTACACCTTC. This sequence encodes CASSLSGSNYGYTF.

This clone was seen more than once but under ten times. The chain combines TRBV5-4 with TRBJ2-1, with TRBD2 identical over 8 bases. With V trimmed by 2 bases and J by 6 bases, 7 bases remained unmatched. Looked up from germline, CDR1 is SGHNT and CDR2 is YYREEE (reference sequence). The CDR3 is made up of 15 amino acids. This chain's CDR3 is CASSFLGTSGNEQFF. The CDR3 DNA follows: TGTGCCAGCAGCTTCCTCGGGACTAGTGGCAATGAGCAGTTCTTC.

The V and J genes are TRBV7-2 and TRBJ2-7; TRBD2 agrees at 8 bases. Per the germline V gene, CDR1 is SGHTA and CDR2 is FQGNSA. Trimming took 2 bases from V and 5 from J; bases not matched to a gene: 5. The CDR3 totals 14 residues. In DNA form, the CDR3 reads TGTGCCAGCAGCTTAACTAGCGGCTTCAACGAGCAGTACTTC. This translates into CASSLTSGFNEQYF.

The V call is TRBV19, the J call TRBJ2-5; 15 positions match TRBD2. With 4 bases clipped from V and 5 bases from J, the junction kept 5 bases outside the gene matches. This CDR3 is 16 amino acids long. Germline V CDR1 and CDR2: LNHDA, SQIVND (reference sequence). CDR3 nucleotides: TGTGCCAGTAGTACGGGACTAGCGGGAGGAGGTGAGACCCAGTACTTC. Translation: CASSTGLAGGGETQYF.

CDR3 nucleotide sequence: TGTGCCAGCACCGCCGGGGGCGAGCAGTACTTC. Residues: CASTAGGEQYF. This chain uses TRBV7-6 with TRBJ2-7, with a tentative D call TRBD2 (6 bases). Trimming shortened V by 7 bases and J by 6 bases, and 10 bases separated the two germline ends. The CDR3 is made up of 11 amino acids. CDR1 is SGHVS, CDR2 FNYEAQ, per germline.

The gene calls are TRBV7-2 and TRBJ2-7; 12 bases align to TRBD2. This CDR3 contains 14 residues. Looked up from germline, CDR1 is SGHTA and CDR2 is FQGNSA. V was pared by 4 bases and J by 4 bases, with 2 bases of the junction left unmatched. CDR3 coding DNA: TGTGCCAGCAGCTCTAGCGGGAGGGCATACGAGCAGTACTTC. Translation: CASSSSGRAYEQYF.

The V call is TRBV28, the J call TRBJ2-2, with D possibly TRBD1 on 7 matching bases. The CDR3 loop spans 16 amino acids. Germline V lookup: CDR1 MDHEN, CDR2 SYDVKM. Trimming cost V 4 bases and J 5 bases, with 17 bases left between them. The CDR3 sequence: CASSSGDRAGTGELFF. In nucleotides, the CDR3 is TGTGCCAGCAGTTCAGGCGACAGGGCGGGGACCGGGGAGCTGTTTTTT.

The chain links TRBV5-1 to TRBJ2-1; 10 positions match TRBD2. The germline gives CDR1 SGHRS, CDR2 YFSETQ. The CDR3 consists of 16 residues. Losses at the gene ends were 4 bases for V and 0 bases for J; bases not matched to a gene: 4. The CDR3 nucleotides read TGCGCCAGCAGCATCTCTAGCGGGAGCTCCTACAATGAGCAGTTCTTC. Its protein product is CASSISSGSSYNEQFF.

This CDR3 is CASINPGQKTEAFF. CDR3 coding DNA: TGTGCCAGCATCAACCCGGGACAGAAAACTGAAGCTTTCTTT. The chain joins TRBV28 to TRBJ1-1; 7 positions match TRBD1. CDR1 is MDHEN and CDR2 is SYDVKM in the germline V gene. CDR3 length equals 14 residues. The trim removed 7 bases at V and 5 bases at J, leaving 10 bases unmatched.

The chain couples TRBV6-5 to TRBJ1-1, with D perhaps TRBD1 (5 bases). CDR1 and CDR2 from the germline V gene are MNHEY and SVGAGI. This CDR3 has 13 residues. V lost 6 bases and J 4 bases, leaving 12 bases between the germline ends. CDR3 amino acids: CASRTGLFTEAFF. In nucleotides, the CDR3 is TGTGCCAGCAGGACGGGACTTTTCACTGAAGCTTTCTTT.

V is TRBV2 and J is TRBJ2-6; 8 positions agree with TRBD2. The trim removed 6 bases at V and 1 base at J, leaving 8 bases unmatched. The CDR3 length is 17 residues. The germline gives CDR1 SNHLY, CDR2 FYNNEI. The CDR3 region is CASRSLAGTSGANVLTF. The CDR3 DNA sequence: TGTGCCAGCAGGTCCTTAGCGGGAACGTCTGGGGCCAACGTCCTGACTTTC.

The gene calls are TRBV19 and TRBJ1-2; TRBD1 agrees at 8 bases. The CDR3 runs 13 residues. Per the germline V gene, CDR1 is LNHDA and CDR2 is SQIVND (reference sequence). Unmatched junction bases numbered 6, after V lost 3 bases and J lost 9 bases. CDR3 in amino acids: CASSIPWTGRYTF. CDR3 sequence (DNA): TGTGCCAGTAGTATTCCCTGGACAGGGCGCTACACCTTC. Combining the CDR3 with reference TRBV19 and TRBJ1-2 gives the whole variable domain DGGITQSPKYLFRKEGQNVTLSCEQNLNHDAMYWYRQDPGQGLRLIYYSQIVNDFQKGDIAEGYSVSREKKESFPLTVTSAQKNPTAFYLCASSIPWTGRYTFGSGTRLTVV.

This clone was seen only a few times. The chain couples TRBV2 to TRBJ2-2; 10 positions match TRBD1. Germline V gene sequence: CDR1 SNHLY, CDR2 FYNNEI. The V gene end was trimmed by 8 bases and the J gene end by 9 bases; junction bases not matched to a gene: 6. This CDR3 has 13 residues. The DNA for the CDR3 is TGTGCCAGCGAGGGGACAGGGGTGCGGGAGCTGTTTTTT. It yields the protein CASEGTGVRELFF.